One and the same sample provided the 15 T cell receptor beta chains below, sequenced in a study of blood T cell repertoires in COVID-19. Assay: immunoSEQ multiplex PCR; the TCRdb copy retains only in-frame clones and omits some. The table records 390,000 or so clones, approximately 87% of them present only once. Sample: peripheral blood. The source of these receptors is a woman in her 30s with COVID-19, enrolled during active disease.

CDR3 nucleotides: TGTGCCAGCAGCCTGGGCCCTGGAAACACCATATATTTT. Amino acids: CASSLGPGNTIYF. This rearrangement joins TRBV11-3 to TRBJ1-3; D is unclear. Germline values: CDR1 SGHNT, CDR2 YENEEA. The CDR3 runs to 13 residues. Deletions cut 5 bases from V and 2 bases from J, with 7 bases between.

CDR3 nucleotide sequence: TGTGCCAGCAGCTTTCCACAGGGGGCTGGTGAGCAGTTCTTC. Residues: CASSFPQGAGEQFF. The chain employs TRBV5-8 and TRBJ2-1; 9 positions match TRBD1. The CDR3 runs to 14 residues. Germline CDR1 SGHTS, CDR2 YDEGEE. The V and J ends lost 2 bases and 9 bases, in that order; junction bases with no gene match: 6.

This sequence joins TRBV20-1 and TRBJ2-2, with TRBD2 as a possible D gene (5 bases). V was cut by 3 bases and J by 3 bases, with 11 bases left in between. The CDR3 contains 14 residues. Germline loops: CDR1 DFQATT, CDR2 SNEGSKA (reference sequence). The CDR3 sequence: CSASRFGDTGELFF. Here the CDR3 DNA reads TGCAGTGCTAGTCGGTTCGGGGACACCGGGGAGCTGTTTTTT.

V usage is TRBV7-9 and J usage is TRBJ2-2; TRBD1 agrees at 10 bases. Germline CDR1 and CDR2: SEHNR and FQNEAQ (reference sequence). The CDR3 is 16 residues long. V lost 3 bases, J lost 5 bases, and 6 bases stayed unmatched. CDR3 residues: CASSFAGQGRTGELFF. CDR3 coding DNA: TGTGCCAGCAGCTTTGCGGGACAGGGGAGAACCGGGGAGCTGTTTTTT.

The rearrangement links TRBV7-9 to TRBJ1-2; 7 positions agree with TRBD1. This CDR3 has 13 amino acids. The trim removed 4 bases at V and 10 bases at J, leaving 9 bases unmatched. Germline V CDR1 and CDR2: SEHNR, FQNEAQ (reference sequence). CDR3 loop: CASSSTGTGDYTF. The CDR3 DNA reads as TGTGCCAGCAGCTCGACAGGGACCGGGGACTACACCTTC.

The V and J genes are TRBV3-1 (or the pseudogene TRBV3-2) and TRBJ2-3, with D unresolved. Per germline, CDR1 LGHDT and CDR2 YNNKEL (reference sequence). The CDR3 has 14 residues. The ends were cut back, 4 bases at V and 1 base at J, with 9 bases in the middle. CDR3 coding DNA: TGTGCCAGCAGCCTAACGGCGGGCACAGATACGCAGTATTTT. The encoded protein is CASSLTAGTDTQYF.

The rearrangement joins TRBV7-2 to TRBJ2-1; D unclear. The V end lost 4 bases, the J end lost 5 bases, and 9 bases lay between the germline ends. The CDR3 is 13 residues long. Germline assignment: CDR1 SGHTA and CDR2 FQGNSA. DNA of the CDR3: TGTGCCAGCAGCTCCAGTGGCCACAATGAGCAGTTCTTC. Its translation is CASSSSGHNEQFF.

This clone occurred a few times. V is TRBV28 and J is TRBJ1-1; D may be TRBD1 (6 bases). Deletions cut 5 bases from V and 3 bases from J, with 13 bases between. CDR1 and CDR2 (germline): MDHEN, SYDVKM. This CDR3 has 14 amino acids. CDR3 protein: CASSLTGTHTEAFF. As DNA, the CDR3 is TGTGCCAGCAGTCTTACCGGGACACACACTGAAGCTTTCTTT.

The chain is built from TRBV18 and TRBJ1-6; 7 nucleotides agree with TRBD1. Germline CDR1 KGHSH, CDR2 LQKENI. The J segment lost 10 bases and the V segment lost 4 bases, leaving 4 bases of the junction unmatched. This CDR3 has 13 amino acids. This CDR3 is CASSLDRDSPLHF. CDR3 sequence (DNA): TGTGCCAGCTCACTCGACAGGGACTCACCCCTCCACTTT.

This clone came up once. The gene calls are TRBV19 and TRBJ2-7, with 8 bases matching TRBD1. This CDR3 has 15 amino acids. V trimming: 4 bases; J trimming: 5 bases; junction bases outside the gene matches: 10. In germline, CDR1 is LNHDA, CDR2 SQIVND (reference sequence). CDR3 sequence (DNA): TGTGCCAGTAGTACTACAGGGGGTTTTTGGGACGAGCAGTACTTC. Amino acid sequence: CASSTTGGFWDEQYF.

This chain uses TRBV11-2 with TRBJ2-5; 12 nucleotides align to TRBD2. CDR3 length equals 17 residues. Germline V lookup: CDR1 SGHAT, CDR2 FQNNGV. The trim removed 4 bases at V and 0 bases at J, leaving 6 bases unmatched. The CDR3 region is CASSSGLAGPYQETQYF. In nucleotides, the CDR3 is TGTGCCAGCAGCTCAGGACTAGCGGGACCCTACCAAGAGACCCAGTACTTC.

The J gene is TRBJ2-7, the V gene TRBV2, with TRBD2 identical over 7 bases. Germline V CDR1 and CDR2: SNHLY, FYNNEI. Losses at the gene ends were 1 base for V and 6 bases for J; bases not matched to a gene: 9. The CDR3 runs 15 residues. CDR3 protein: CASSEGTRYLSEQYF. Here the CDR3 DNA reads TGTGCCAGCAGTGAAGGGACTAGATACCTAAGCGAGCAGTACTTC.

The table lists this clone with many counts. The gene calls are TRBV10-2 and TRBJ2-3; D might be TRBD2 (6 bases). Trimming pared 0 bases from V and 9 bases from J, leaving 10 bases between. Germline CDR1 is WSHSY and CDR2 is SAAADI. The CDR3 runs 13 residues. For the CDR3, the DNA is TGCGCCAGCAGTGAGTCCACACGGGGGACGCAGTATTTT. It codes for CASSESTRGTQYF.

This clone was recorded a few times. The chain is built from TRBV9 and TRBJ2-1, with TRBD2 matching 11 bases. V gave up 4 bases and J gave up 9 bases; unmatched junction bases: 12. The CDR3 sequence is 16 residues long. Per the germline V gene, CDR1 is SGDLS and CDR2 is YYNGEE. In nucleotides, the CDR3 is TGTGCCAGCAGCCCCCTAGGGCTAGCGGGAGGAGTTGAGCAGTTCTTC. This encodes CASSPLGLAGGVEQFF.

V usage is TRBV6-5 and J usage is TRBJ2-7; weak D call: TRBD1 (6 bases). Germline CDR1 reads MNHEY; CDR2 reads SVGAGI. The V and J ends lost 10 bases and 5 bases respectively, with 18 bases between them. This CDR3 region has 13 residues. CDR3 in amino acids: CATSERQADEQYF. Here the CDR3 DNA reads TGTGCCACCTCCGAAAGACAGGCGGACGAGCAGTACTTC.